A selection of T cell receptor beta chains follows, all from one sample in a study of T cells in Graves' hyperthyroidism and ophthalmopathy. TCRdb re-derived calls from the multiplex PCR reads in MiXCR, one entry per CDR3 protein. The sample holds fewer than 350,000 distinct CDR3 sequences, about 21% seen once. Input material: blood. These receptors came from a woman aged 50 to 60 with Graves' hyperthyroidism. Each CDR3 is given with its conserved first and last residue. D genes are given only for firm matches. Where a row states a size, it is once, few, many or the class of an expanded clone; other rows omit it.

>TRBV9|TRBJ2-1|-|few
CASSVGPLRSYNEQFF
TGTGCCAGCAGCGTAGGACCCCTCAGGAGTTACAATGAGCAGTTCTTC
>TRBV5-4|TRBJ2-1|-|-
CASSLEMGDNEQFF
TGTGCCAGCAGCTTAGAGATGGGCGACAATGAGCAGTTCTTC
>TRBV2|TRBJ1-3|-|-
CASGDRLSGNTIYF
TGTGCCAGCGGTGACAGGCTCTCTGGAAACACCATATATTTT
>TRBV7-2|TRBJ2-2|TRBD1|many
CASSAGTGLMGERSGELFF
TGTGCCAGCAGCGCCGGGACAGGGTTAATGGGGGAGAGGTCCGGGGAGCTGTTTTTT
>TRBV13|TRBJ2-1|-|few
CASSPYPRSSYNEQFF
TGCGCCAGCAGCCCTTACCCTAGGAGCTCCTACAATGAGCAGTTCTTC
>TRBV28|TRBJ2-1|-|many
CASSYGQGLNNEQFF
TGTGCCAGCAGTTATGGTCAGGGGCTGAACAATGAGCAGTTCTTC
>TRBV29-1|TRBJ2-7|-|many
CSVSETGSYEQYF
TGCAGCGTTTCGGAGACAGGTTCCTACGAGCAGTACTTC
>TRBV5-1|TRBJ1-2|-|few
CASSKAEIYGYTF
TGCGCCAGCAGCAAGGCGGAGATTTATGGCTACACCTTC
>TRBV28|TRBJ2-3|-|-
CASKAGESYADTQYF
TGTGCCAGCAAGGCAGGGGAGTCGTACGCAGATACGCAGTATTTT
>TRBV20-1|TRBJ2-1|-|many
CSARTPDRSYNEQFF
TGCAGTGCTAGAACTCCTGACAGGTCCTACAATGAGCAGTTCTTC
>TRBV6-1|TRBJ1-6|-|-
CASSQVRDKQPSPLHF
TGTGCCAGCAGCCAAGTGAGGGACAAGCAGCCTTCACCCCTCCACTTT
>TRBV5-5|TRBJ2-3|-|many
CASSLRETDTQYF
TGTGCCAGCAGCTTGCGGGAGACAGATACGCAGTATTTT
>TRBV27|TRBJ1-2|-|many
CASSSTGTGNYGYTF
TGTGCCAGCAGTTCAACCGGGACGGGTAACTATGGCTACACCTTC
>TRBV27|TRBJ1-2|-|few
CASSSQGFGYGYTF
TGTGCCAGCAGTAGCCAGGGCTTTGGCTATGGCTACACCTTC
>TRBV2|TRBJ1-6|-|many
CASRTVDGSPLHF
TGTGCCAGCCGGACGGTGGATGGTTCACCCCTCCACTTT
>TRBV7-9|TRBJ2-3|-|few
CASSATGIDTQYF
TGTGCCAGCAGCGCTACAGGGATAGATACGCAGTATTTT
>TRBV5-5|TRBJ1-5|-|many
CASSLLGGVDQPQHF
TGTGCCAGCAGCCTCCTTGGGGGGGTGGATCAGCCCCAGCATTTT
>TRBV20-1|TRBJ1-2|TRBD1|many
CSARDGTGPYTF
TGCAGTGCGCGTGACGGGACAGGGCCCTACACCTTC
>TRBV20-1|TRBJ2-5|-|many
CSASPLGLQETQYF
TGCAGTGCTAGCCCCTTGGGACTTCAAGAGACCCAGTACTTC
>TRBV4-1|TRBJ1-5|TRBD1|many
CASSPRQGGSISQPQHF
TGCGCCAGCAGCCCTAGACAGGGGGGAAGCATTAGTCAGCCCCAGCATTTT
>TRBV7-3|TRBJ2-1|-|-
CASSPWEARLDNEQFF
TGTGCCAGCAGCCCCTGGGAGGCCCGCTTGGACAATGAGCAGTTCTTC
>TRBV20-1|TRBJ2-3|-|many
CSANPESTDTQYF
TGCAGTGCTAATCCAGAGAGCACAGATACGCAGTATTTT
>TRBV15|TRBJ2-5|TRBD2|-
CATSRAGGQETQYF
TGTGCCACCAGCAGGGCGGGGGGTCAAGAGACCCAGTACTTC
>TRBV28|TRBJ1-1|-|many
CASWRGWGNTEAFF
TGTGCCAGCTGGAGGGGGTGGGGGAACACTGAAGCTTTCTTT
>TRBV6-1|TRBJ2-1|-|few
CASSVVGNEQFF
TGTGCCAGCAGTGTGGTAGGAAATGAGCAGTTCTTC
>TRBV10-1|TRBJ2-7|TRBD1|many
CASSESPGQGAYEQYF
TGCGCCAGCAGTGAGTCCCCGGGACAGGGGGCCTACGAGCAGTACTTC
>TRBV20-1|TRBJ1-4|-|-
CSAPHTSTNEKLFF
TGCAGTGCCCCGCACACATCAACTAATGAAAAACTGTTTTTT
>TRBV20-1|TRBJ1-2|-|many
CSARETRNYGYTF
TGCAGTGCTAGAGAGACCAGAAACTATGGCTACACCTTC
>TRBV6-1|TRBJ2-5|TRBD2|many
CAGRTSGVQETQYF
TGTGCCGGCCGAACTAGCGGGGTCCAAGAGACCCAGTACTTC
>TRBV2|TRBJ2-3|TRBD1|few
CASGQDTDTQYF
TGTGCCAGCGGACAGGACACAGATACGCAGTATTTT